Below are 26 T cell receptor beta chains sequenced from a single sample in a study of T-cell reconstitution after alpha-beta-depleted transplantation in children. Unique molecular identifiers tagged the TCRbeta library. TCRdb re-called the PCR reads through MiXCR, storing one row per CDR3 protein. The repertoire holds 600,000 or so distinct CDR3 sequences, with about 23% as singletons. Source: PBMCs, mostly from graft donor cells, taken 360 days after TCRalphabeta/CD19-depleted stem cell transplant. Receptor source: a boy less than two years old who had a stem cell transplant for acute myeloid leukemia, so the T cells may come from the graft donor.

This clonotype was seen at least ten times. The chain combines TRBV7-2 with TRBJ1-5, with a tentative D call TRBD1 (6 bases). Trimming stripped 1 base from V and 9 bases from J, with 13 bases between. This CDR3 is 14 amino acids long. The V gene's germline CDR1 is SGHTA and CDR2 FQGNSA. Here the CDR3 reads CASSLVRTEGPQHF. The DNA of the CDR3 is TGTGCCAGCAGCTTAGTTCGGACAGAAGGGCCCCAGCATTTT.

The table lists this clonotype with many counts. The V call is TRBV4-3, the J call TRBJ2-7; no definite D call. Germline values: CDR1 LGHNA, CDR2 YSLEER. The V and J ends lost 1 base and 7 bases respectively, with 11 bases between them. The CDR3 contains 13 residues. CDR3 in amino acids: CASSQVPGREQYF. Here the CDR3 DNA reads TGCGCCAGCAGCCAAGTGCCAGGAAGGGAGCAGTACTTC.

This clonotype came up a few times. An end of the junction does not agree with germline; a read error may underlie this. V is TRBV6-6 and J is TRBJ1-6; unclear D gene. Germline V gene data show CDR1 as MNHNY and CDR2 as SVGAGI (reference sequence). This CDR3 spans 12 amino acids. The CDR3 DNA follows: TGTGCCAGCAGTTACCCCGAAGGGCCCCGGAACTTT. It codes for CASSYPEGPRNF.

The rearrangement links TRBV5-1 to TRBJ2-2; 8 nucleotides align to TRBD1. This CDR3 comprises 15 residues. After removal of 4 bases from V and 7 bases from J, the junction contained 9 bases not matched to a gene. Germline CDR1 SGHRS, CDR2 YFSETQ. The CDR3 coding sequence is TGCGCCAGCAGCGAATCCGGGACAGGCCTCGGGGAGCTGTTTTTT. Amino acid sequence: CASSESGTGLGELFF.

This clonotype was observed at least ten times. This rearrangement joins TRBV7-9 to TRBJ2-3; tentatively, D is TRBD1 or TRBD2 (6 bases each). V was cut by 8 bases and J by 5 bases, with 17 bases left in between. CDR1 and CDR2 (germline): SEHNR, FQNEAQ (reference sequence). This CDR3 contains 14 residues. The DNA of the CDR3 is TGTGCCAGCTCGTCTAGGGGGGAAGGAGATACGCAGTATTTT. It yields the protein CASSSRGEGDTQYF.

This clonotype was seen only a few times. The junction does not match germline at one end; this may be a read error. The chain links TRBV5-1 to TRBJ2-1; TRBD1 matches at 7 bases. The CDR3 runs 15 residues. Germline-derived CDR1 and CDR2 are SGHRS and YFSETQ. CDR3 loop: CASSWGQTSFNEQFF. The CDR3 DNA reads TGCGCCAGCAGCTGGGGACAGACGTCCTTCAATGAGCAGTTCTTC.

This clonotype was picked up a small number of times. This chain connects TRBV20-1 to TRBJ1-1; D is undetermined. The CDR3 has 14 amino acids. Germline-derived CDR1 and CDR2 are DFQATT and SNEGSKA (reference sequence). V was pared by 1 base and J by 1 base, with 10 bases between. The CDR3 nucleotides are TGCAGTGCTAGAGCGGGCGCCTGGAACACTGAAGCTTTCTTT. Translation gives CSARAGAWNTEAFF.

There are many counts of this clonotype. The rearrangement links TRBV6-5 to TRBJ2-1; the D is unclear. V shed 8 bases and J shed 3 bases, with 17 bases lying between them. CDR1 is MNHEY, CDR2 SVGAGI, per germline. CDR3 length equals 15 residues. CDR3 nucleotides: TGTGCCAGCCCGCCGAGGACGGTTTACTACAATGAGCAGTTCTTC. Translating it yields CASPPRTVYYNEQFF.

This clonotype was seen only a few times. The chain links TRBV29-1 to TRBJ1-1; 8 nucleotides align to TRBD1. J gave up 5 bases and V 7 bases, and 9 bases lay outside the gene matches. This CDR3 contains 13 residues. The germline gives CDR1 SQVTM, CDR2 ANQGSEA. In nucleotides, the CDR3 is TGCAGCGCAATCACAGGGGGGTTGACTGAAGCTTTCTTT. Its protein is CSAITGGLTEAFF.

The chain employs TRBV5-1 and TRBJ2-5; possible D gene TRBD2, 6 bases. Germline V gives CDR1 SGHRS, CDR2 YFSETQ. The CDR3 is 14 amino acids. Trimming left V 5 bases short and J 2 bases short, with 13 bases between. CDR3 DNA: TGCGCCAGCAGACCCCGACTAGATCAAGAGACCCAGTACTTC. Its translation is CASRPRLDQETQYF.

The V call is TRBV28, the J call TRBJ1-1; TRBD1 might be the D (5 bases). Trimming cost V 5 bases and J 6 bases, with 10 bases left between them. The CDR3 length is 12 residues. The germline V gene encodes CDR1 MDHEN and CDR2 SYDVKM. The CDR3 coding sequence is TGTGCCAGCAGTCTCAGGGTCGCTGAAGCTTTCTTT. Translation: CASSLRVAEAFF. Supplemented by reference TRBV28 and TRBJ1-1, the full variable domain reads DVKVTQSSRYLVKRTGEKVFLECVQDMDHENMFWYRQDPGLGLRLIYFSYDVKMKEKGDIPEGYSVSREKKERFSLILESASTNQTSMYLCASSLRVAEAFFGQGTRLTVV.

Only a few counts were recorded for this clonotype. This chain links TRBV10-2 with TRBJ1-1; D not resolved. CDR3 length: 14 amino acids. Trimming removed 3 bases at V and 0 bases at J, with 8 bases between. The V gene's germline CDR1 is WSHSY and CDR2 SAAADI. The CDR3 bases are TGCGCCAGCAGTGACGGACCGTTGAACACTGAAGCTTTCTTT. The encoded protein is CASSDGPLNTEAFF.

The sample holds many counts of this clonotype. This sequence joins TRBV20-1 and TRBJ2-3; weak D call: TRBD2 (5 bases). V lost 5 bases to trimming and J lost 2 bases, with 20 bases between them. The CDR3 is 16 amino acids. The germline V gene encodes CDR1 DFQATT and CDR2 SNEGSKA (reference sequence). CDR3 bases: TGCAGTGCTCCCCGGCCTTGGCGGAGGCCCACAGATACGCAGTATTTT. It yields the protein CSAPRPWRRPTDTQYF.

CDR3 DNA: TGCAGTGCTAGTATACCGGGGGCGCCCGGGGAGCTGTTTTTT. This gives the protein CSASIPGAPGELFF. The chain carries TRBV20-1 and TRBJ2-2; TRBD1 or TRBD2 may be the D gene (6 bases each). Trimming left V 3 bases short and J 6 bases short, with 14 bases between. The CDR3 length is 14 residues. Germline V gene data show CDR1 as DFQATT and CDR2 as SNEGSKA (reference sequence).

J is TRBJ1-2 and V is TRBV18; a weak D match, TRBD1 (5 bases). CDR3 size: 14 residues. Per the germline V gene, CDR1 is KGHSH and CDR2 is LQKENI. The V end was cut by 2 bases, the J end by 4 bases, with 11 bases between. The CDR3 is CASSPVDTPYGYTF. As DNA, the CDR3 is TGTGCCAGCTCACCAGTGGACACCCCCTATGGCTACACCTTC.

This clonotype was counted ten times or more. The chain couples TRBV20-1 to TRBJ2-1; 7 bases map to TRBD1. Germline CDR1 is DFQATT and CDR2 is SNEGSKA (reference sequence). This CDR3 is 14 amino acids long. The J segment lost 6 bases and the V segment lost 4 bases, leaving 9 bases of the junction unmatched. The CDR3 spells CSATQTGWGNEQFF. For the CDR3, the DNA is TGCAGTGCTACACAGACAGGGTGGGGCAATGAGCAGTTCTTC.

The rearrangement links TRBV20-1 to TRBJ2-1; 7 bases are a match to TRBD1. CDR3 length equals 13 residues. The germline V gene encodes CDR1 DFQATT and CDR2 SNEGSKA (reference sequence). V was clipped by 1 base and J by 7 bases; unmatched bases: 4. In DNA form, the CDR3 reads TGCAGTGCTAGAGTGTCAGGGGGTAATGAGCAGTTCTTC. Translated, it gives CSARVSGGNEQFF.

This clonotype was found once. V is TRBV15 and J is TRBJ2-1, with D unresolved. This CDR3 has 13 residues. Germline CDR1 LNHNV, CDR2 YYDKDF (reference sequence). The ends were cut back, 1 base at V and 8 bases at J, with 9 bases in the middle. CDR3 amino acids: CATSRVLDDEQFF. The CDR3 nucleotides are TGTGCCACCAGCAGAGTTTTAGATGATGAGCAGTTCTTC.

V is TRBV5-1 and J is TRBJ1-4; 9 bases map to TRBD1. Germline loops: CDR1 SGHRS, CDR2 YFSETQ. The CDR3 runs 20 residues. V shed 4 bases, J shed 0 bases, and the junction held 16 bases outside the gene matches. The CDR3 region has the DNA TGCGCCAGCAGCGACTCCTATGGACAGGGGACTGCAGCAACTAATGAAAAACTGTTTTTT. Its translation: CASSDSYGQGTAATNEKLFF.

This clonotype was counted at least ten times. The V gene is TRBV11-2, the J gene TRBJ2-5; TRBD2 might be the D (6 bases). CDR3 length equals 14 residues. V lost 6 bases and J 5 bases, leaving 16 bases between the germline ends. Germline lookup yields CDR1 SGHAT and CDR2 FQNNGV. CDR3 sequence: CASRSPGGRETQYF. CDR3 coding DNA: TGTGCCAGCAGGTCACCCGGGGGACGGGAGACCCAGTACTTC.

This clonotype appeared many times. The J gene is TRBJ2-1, the V gene TRBV7-8, with 8 bases that match TRBD2. With V trimmed by 2 bases and J by 9 bases, 21 bases remained unmatched. The CDR3 runs to 19 residues. Looked up from germline, CDR1 is SGHVS and CDR2 is FQNEAQ. The CDR3 region has the DNA TGTGCCAGCAGCTTATTTTTCCTCGAGCGGGGGCGTGGGGGGCGTGAGCAGTTCTTC. Amino acid sequence: CASSLFFLERGRGGREQFF.

The V call is TRBV7-2, the J call TRBJ2-1; 11 bases are a match to TRBD2. The V segment lost 2 bases and the J segment 6 bases; nucleotides outside the gene matches: 3. The CDR3 sequence is 15 residues long. Germline V CDR1 and CDR2: SGHTA, FQGNSA. CDR3 sequence: CASSLIAGGTNEQFF. The CDR3 region has the DNA TGTGCCAGCAGCTTAATAGCGGGGGGGACCAATGAGCAGTTCTTC.

This clonotype occurred many times. The rearrangement links TRBV12-3 or TRBV12-4 to TRBJ2-1; D not certain. Trimming took off 4 bases at V and 12 bases at J, with 10 bases between the two ends. The CDR3 length is 11 residues. The CDR3 here is CASSSLRWQFF. CDR3 sequence (DNA): TGTGCCAGCAGTTCCCTCCGTTGGCAGTTCTTC.

The chain carries TRBV7-2 and TRBJ2-1; D gene uncertain. The germline V and J ends were trimmed by 1 base and 0 bases, with 10 bases remaining between them. The CDR3 has 16 residues. Germline V CDR1 and CDR2: SGHTA, FQGNSA. CDR3 region: CASSLDRVSSYNEQFF. The CDR3 region has the DNA TGTGCCAGCAGCTTAGATCGCGTAAGCTCCTACAATGAGCAGTTCTTC. Variable domain in full (rest from reference TRBV7-2 and TRBJ2-1): GAGVSQSPSNKVTEKGKDVELRCDPISGHTALYWYRQSLGQGLEFLIYFQGNSAPDKSGLPSDRFSAERTGGSVSTLTIQRTQQEDSAVYLCASSLDRVSSYNEQFFGPGTRLTVL.

As concerns this clonotype: A much larger clone sits a single nucleotide away, making a read error possible. This rearrangement joins TRBV5-4 to TRBJ2-2; 10 bases match TRBD1. The CDR3 runs to 16 residues. Germline values: CDR1 SGHNT, CDR2 YYREEE (reference sequence). CDR3 sequence: CASSRGGQGNTGDLFF. CDR3 nucleotides: TGTGCCAGCAGCCGAGGGGGACAGGGGAACACCGGGGATCTGTTTTTT.

This chain connects TRBV4-1 to TRBJ2-1, with 10 bases identical to TRBD2. Looked up from germline, CDR1 is MGHRA and CDR2 is YSYEKL. V lost 3 bases to trimming and J lost 7 bases; unmatched junction nucleotides: 15. CDR3 size: 18 residues. The chain's CDR3 is CASSHRFRAGGLENEQFF. DNA for the CDR3: TGCGCCAGCAGCCACCGATTTCGAGCGGGGGGGCTTGAGAATGAGCAGTTCTTC.